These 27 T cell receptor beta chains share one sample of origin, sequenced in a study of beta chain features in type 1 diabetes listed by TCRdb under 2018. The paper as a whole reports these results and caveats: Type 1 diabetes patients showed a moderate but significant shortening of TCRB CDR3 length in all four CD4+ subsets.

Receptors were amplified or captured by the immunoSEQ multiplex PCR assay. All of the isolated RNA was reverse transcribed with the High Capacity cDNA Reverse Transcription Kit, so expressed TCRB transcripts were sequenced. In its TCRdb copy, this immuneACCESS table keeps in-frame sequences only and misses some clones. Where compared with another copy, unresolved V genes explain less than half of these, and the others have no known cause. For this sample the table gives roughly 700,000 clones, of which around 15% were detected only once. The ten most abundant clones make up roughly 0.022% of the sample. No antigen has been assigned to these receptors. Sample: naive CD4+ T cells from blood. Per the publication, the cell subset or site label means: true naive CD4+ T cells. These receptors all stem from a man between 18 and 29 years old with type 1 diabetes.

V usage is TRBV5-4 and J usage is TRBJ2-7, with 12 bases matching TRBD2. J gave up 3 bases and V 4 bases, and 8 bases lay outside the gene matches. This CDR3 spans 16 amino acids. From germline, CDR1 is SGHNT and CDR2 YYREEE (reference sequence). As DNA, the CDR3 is TGTGCCAGCAGCCGCGGACTAGCGGGGCTTAACTACGAGCAGTACTTC. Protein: CASSRGLAGLNYEQYF.

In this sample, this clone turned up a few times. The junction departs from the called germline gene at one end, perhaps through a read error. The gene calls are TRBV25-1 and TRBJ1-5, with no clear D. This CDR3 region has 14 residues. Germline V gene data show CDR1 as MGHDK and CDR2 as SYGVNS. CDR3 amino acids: CASSEEGGNRPQHF. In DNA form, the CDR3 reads TGTGCCAGCAGTGAAGAGGGAGGAAATCGGCCCCAGCATTTT. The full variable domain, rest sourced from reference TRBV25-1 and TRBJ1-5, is EADIYQTPRYLVIGTGKKITLECSQTMGHDKMYWYQQDPGMELHLIHYSYGVNSTEKGDLSSESTVSRIRTEHFPLTLESARPSHTSQYLCASSEEGGNRPQHFGDGTRLSIL.

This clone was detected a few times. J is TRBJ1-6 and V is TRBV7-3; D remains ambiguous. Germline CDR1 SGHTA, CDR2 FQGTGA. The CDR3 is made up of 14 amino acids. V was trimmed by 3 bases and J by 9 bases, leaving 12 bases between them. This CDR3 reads CASSLLTAGSPLHF. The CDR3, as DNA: TGTGCCAGCAGCTTGTTGACTGCAGGTTCACCCCTCCACTTT.

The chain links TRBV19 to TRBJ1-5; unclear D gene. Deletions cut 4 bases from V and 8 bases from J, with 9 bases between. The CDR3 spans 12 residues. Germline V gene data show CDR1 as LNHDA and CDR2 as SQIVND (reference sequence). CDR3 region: CASSNLIEPQHF. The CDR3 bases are TGTGCCAGTAGTAATCTAATTGAGCCCCAGCATTTT.

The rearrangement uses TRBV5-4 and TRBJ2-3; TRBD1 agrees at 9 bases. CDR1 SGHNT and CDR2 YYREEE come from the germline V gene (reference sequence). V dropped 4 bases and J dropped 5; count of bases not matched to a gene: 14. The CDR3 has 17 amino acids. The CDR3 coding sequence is TGTGCCAGCAGCCACAACACCCGGGACAGGGTGCGAGATACGCAGTATTTT. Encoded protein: CASSHNTRDRVRDTQYF. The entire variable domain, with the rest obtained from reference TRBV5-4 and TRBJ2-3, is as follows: ETGVTQSPTHLIKTRGQQVTLRCSSQSGHNTVSWYQQALGQGPQFIFQYYREEENGRGNFPPRFSGLQFPNYSSELNVNALELDDSALYLCASSHNTRDRVRDTQYFGPGTRLTVL.

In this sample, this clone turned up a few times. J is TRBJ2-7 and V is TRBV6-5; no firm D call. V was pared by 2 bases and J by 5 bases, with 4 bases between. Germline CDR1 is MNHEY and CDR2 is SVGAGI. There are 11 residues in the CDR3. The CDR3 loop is CASSYRHEQYF. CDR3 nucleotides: TGTGCCAGCAGTTACCGCCACGAGCAGTACTTC.

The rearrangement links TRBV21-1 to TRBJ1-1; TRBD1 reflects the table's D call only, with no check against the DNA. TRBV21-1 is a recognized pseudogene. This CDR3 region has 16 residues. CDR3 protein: CAGPNGGQIMNTEAFF. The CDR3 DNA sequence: TGTGCCGGTCCTAACGGAGGACAGATCATGAACACTGAAGCTTTCTTT.

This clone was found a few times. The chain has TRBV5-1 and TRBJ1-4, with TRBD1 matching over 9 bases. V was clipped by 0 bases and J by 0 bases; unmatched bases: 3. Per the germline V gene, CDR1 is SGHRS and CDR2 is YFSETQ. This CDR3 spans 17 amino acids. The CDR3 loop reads CASSLGRDRATNEKLFF. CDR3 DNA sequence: TGCGCCAGCAGCTTGGGCCGGGACAGGGCAACTAATGAAAAACTGTTTTTT.

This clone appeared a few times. For the CDR3, the DNA is TGCGCCAGCAGCCAAGATCGAGGGTATGGGGCCAACGTCCTGACTTTC. Translation: CASSQDRGYGANVLTF. The chain carries TRBV4-1 and TRBJ2-6; possibly TRBD2 for D (5 bases). Looked up from germline, CDR1 is MGHRA and CDR2 is YSYEKL. The V end was cut by 0 bases, the J end by 3 bases, with 9 bases between. The CDR3 extends over 16 amino acids.

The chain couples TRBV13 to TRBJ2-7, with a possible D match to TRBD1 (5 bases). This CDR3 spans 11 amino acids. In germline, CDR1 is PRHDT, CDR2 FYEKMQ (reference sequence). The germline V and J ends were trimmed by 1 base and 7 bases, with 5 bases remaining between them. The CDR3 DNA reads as TGTGCCAGCAGCTTAGCAGGGGAGCAGTACTTC. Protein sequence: CASSLAGEQYF.

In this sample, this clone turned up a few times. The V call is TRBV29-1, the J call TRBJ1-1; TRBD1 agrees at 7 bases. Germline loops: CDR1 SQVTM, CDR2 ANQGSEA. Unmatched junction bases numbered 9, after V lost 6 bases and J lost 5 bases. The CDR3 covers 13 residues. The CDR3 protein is CSVLTGEWTEAFF. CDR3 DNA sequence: TGCAGCGTCCTAACAGGGGAATGGACTGAAGCTTTCTTT.

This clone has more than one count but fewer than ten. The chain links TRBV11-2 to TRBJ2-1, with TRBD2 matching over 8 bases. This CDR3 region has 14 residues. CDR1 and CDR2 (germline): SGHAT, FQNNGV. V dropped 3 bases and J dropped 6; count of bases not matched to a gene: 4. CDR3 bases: TGTGCCAGCAGCTTCTCGGGGGGGCCCAATGAGCAGTTCTTC. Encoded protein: CASSFSGGPNEQFF.

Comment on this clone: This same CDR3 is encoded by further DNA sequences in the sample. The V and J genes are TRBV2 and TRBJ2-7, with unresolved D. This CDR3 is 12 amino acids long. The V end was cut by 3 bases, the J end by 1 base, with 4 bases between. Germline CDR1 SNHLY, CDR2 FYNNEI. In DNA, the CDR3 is TGTGCCAGCAGTGAGCTATCCTACGAGCAGTACTTC. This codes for CASSELSYEQYF. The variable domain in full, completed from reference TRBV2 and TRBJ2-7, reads EPEVTQTPSHQVTQMGQEVILRCVPISNHLYFYWYRQILGQKVEFLVSFYNNEISEKSEIFDDQFSVERPDGSNFTLKIRSTKLEDSAMYFCASSELSYEQYFGPGTRLTVT.

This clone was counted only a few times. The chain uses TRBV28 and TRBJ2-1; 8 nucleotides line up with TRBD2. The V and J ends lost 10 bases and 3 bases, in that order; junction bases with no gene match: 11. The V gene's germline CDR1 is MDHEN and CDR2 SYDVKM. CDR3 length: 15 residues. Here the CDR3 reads CATIRRGAGYNEQFF. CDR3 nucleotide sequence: TGTGCCACCATCCGGCGGGGGGCGGGCTACAATGAGCAGTTCTTC.

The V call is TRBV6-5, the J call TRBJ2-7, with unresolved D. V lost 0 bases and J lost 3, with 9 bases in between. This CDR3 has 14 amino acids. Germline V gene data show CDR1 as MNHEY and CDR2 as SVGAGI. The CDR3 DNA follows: TGTGCCAGCAGTTACTCTGCCGGGTTCTACGAGCAGTACTTC. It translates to CASSYSAGFYEQYF.

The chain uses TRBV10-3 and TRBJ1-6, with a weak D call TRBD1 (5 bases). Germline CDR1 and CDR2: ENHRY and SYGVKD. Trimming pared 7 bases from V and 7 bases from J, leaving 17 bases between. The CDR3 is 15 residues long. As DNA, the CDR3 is TGTGCCATCACCTTGGGACTTGGGGAAAATTCACCCCTCCACTTT. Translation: CAITLGLGENSPLHF.

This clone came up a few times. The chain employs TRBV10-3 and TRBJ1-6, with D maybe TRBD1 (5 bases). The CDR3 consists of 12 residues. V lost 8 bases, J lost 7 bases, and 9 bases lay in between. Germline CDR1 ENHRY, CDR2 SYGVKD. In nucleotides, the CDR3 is TGTGCCATCTGCGAGGGGAATTCACCCCTCCACTTT. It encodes CAICEGNSPLHF.

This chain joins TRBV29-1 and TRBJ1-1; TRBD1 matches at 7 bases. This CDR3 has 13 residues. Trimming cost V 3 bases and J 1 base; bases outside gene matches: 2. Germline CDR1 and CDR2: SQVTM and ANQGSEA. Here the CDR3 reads CSVEGQSNTEAFF. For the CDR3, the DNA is TGCAGCGTTGAGGGACAGTCGAACACTGAAGCTTTCTTT.

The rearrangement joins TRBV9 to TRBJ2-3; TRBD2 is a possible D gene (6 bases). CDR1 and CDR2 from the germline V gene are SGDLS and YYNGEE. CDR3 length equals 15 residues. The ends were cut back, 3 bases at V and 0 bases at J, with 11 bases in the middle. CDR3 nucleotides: TGTGCCAGCAGCGCGAGGGCGGGAAGCACAGATACGCAGTATTTT. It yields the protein CASSARAGSTDTQYF.

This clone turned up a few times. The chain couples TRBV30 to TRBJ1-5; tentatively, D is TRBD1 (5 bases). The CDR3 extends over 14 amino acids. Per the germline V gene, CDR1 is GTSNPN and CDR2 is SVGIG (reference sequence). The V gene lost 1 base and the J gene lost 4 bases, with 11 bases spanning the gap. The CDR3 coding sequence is TGTGCCTGGAGTGGAGGGGTAAGAAATCAGCCCCAGCATTTT. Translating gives CAWSGGVRNQPQHF.

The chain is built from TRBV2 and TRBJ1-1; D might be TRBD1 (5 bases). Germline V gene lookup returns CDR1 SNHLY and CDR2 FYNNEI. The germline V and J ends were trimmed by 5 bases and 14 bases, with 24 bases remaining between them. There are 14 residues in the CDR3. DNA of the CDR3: TGTGCCAGCAGTCTCCGGGACCTTCTAGAGAAGGACTTCTTT. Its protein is CASSLRDLLEKDFF. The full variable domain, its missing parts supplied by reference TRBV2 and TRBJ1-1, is EPEVTQTPSHQVTQMGQEVILRCVPISNHLYFYWYRQILGQKVEFLVSFYNNEISEKSEIFDDQFSVERPDGSNFTLKIRSTKLEDSAMYFCASSLRDLLEKDFFGQGTRLTVV.

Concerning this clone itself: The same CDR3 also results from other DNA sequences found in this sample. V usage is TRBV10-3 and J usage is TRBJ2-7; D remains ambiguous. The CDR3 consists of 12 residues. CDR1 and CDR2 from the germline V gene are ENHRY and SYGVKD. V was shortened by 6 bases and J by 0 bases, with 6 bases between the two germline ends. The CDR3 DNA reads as TGTGCCATCAGCCCCAGCTCCTACGAGCAGTACTTC. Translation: CAISPSSYEQYF.

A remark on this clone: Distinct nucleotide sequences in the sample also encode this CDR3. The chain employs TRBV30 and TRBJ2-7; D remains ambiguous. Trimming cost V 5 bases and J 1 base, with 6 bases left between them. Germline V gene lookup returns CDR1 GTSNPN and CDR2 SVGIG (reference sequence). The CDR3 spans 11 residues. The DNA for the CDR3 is TGTGCCTGGTCGGGTTCCTACGAGCAGTACTTC. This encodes CAWSGSYEQYF.

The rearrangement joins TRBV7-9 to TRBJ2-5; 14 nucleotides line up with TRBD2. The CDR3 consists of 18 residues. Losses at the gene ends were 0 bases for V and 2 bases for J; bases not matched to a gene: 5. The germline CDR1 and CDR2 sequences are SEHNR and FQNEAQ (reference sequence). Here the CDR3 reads CASSLAGLAGGPQETQYF. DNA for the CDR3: TGTGCCAGCAGCTTAGCTGGACTAGCGGGGGGTCCACAAGAGACCCAGTACTTC. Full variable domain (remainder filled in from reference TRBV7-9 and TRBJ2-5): DTGVSQNPRHKITKRGQNVTFRCDPISEHNRLYWYRQTLGQGPEFLTYFQNEAQLEKSRLLSDRFSAERPKGSFSTLEIQRTEQGDSAMYLCASSLAGLAGGPQETQYFGPGTRLLVL.

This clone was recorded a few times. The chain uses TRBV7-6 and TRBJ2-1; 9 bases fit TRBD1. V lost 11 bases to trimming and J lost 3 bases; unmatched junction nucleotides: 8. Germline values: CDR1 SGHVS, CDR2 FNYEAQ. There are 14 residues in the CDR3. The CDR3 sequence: CAVQTGQGYNEQFF. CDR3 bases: TGTGCCGTACAAACGGGACAGGGCTACAATGAGCAGTTCTTC. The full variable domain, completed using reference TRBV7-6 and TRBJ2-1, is GAGVSQSPRYKVTKRGQDVALRCDPISGHVSLYWYRQALGQGPEFLTYFNYEAQQDKSGLPNDRFSAERPEGSISTLTIQRTEQRDSAMYRCAVQTGQGYNEQFFGPGTRLTVL.

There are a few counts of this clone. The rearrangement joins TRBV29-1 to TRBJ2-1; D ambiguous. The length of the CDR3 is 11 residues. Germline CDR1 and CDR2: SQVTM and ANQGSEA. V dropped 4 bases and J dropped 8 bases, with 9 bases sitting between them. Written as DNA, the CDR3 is TGCAGCGTTGGGCCAGGCCATGAGCAGTTCTTC. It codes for CSVGPGHEQFF.

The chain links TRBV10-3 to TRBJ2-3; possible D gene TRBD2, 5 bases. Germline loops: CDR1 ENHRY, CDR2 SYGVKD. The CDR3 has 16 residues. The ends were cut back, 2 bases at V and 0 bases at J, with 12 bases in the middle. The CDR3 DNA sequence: TGTGCCATCAGTGAGGGGAATAGCGCTAGCACAGATACGCAGTATTTT. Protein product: CAISEGNSASTDTQYF.